Reported below is one TCR beta chain. What it binds is not known. These data are taken from a study of blood T cells in healthy people across ages. Together with a sample-barcoded 5' primer, a J-beta primer mix was included in a second PCR lasting about 6 to 11 cycles. Researchers report that a template-switch adaptor with 12 random nucleotides tagged each cDNA molecule. Each CDR3 protein is one row after TCRdb ran MiXCR on the 5' RACE reads. The table includes about 720,000 distinct CDR3 sequences, around 25% detected once. The study, taken as a whole, reports: Older age went with lower TCR beta diversity per million T cells, in a roughly linear way. The authors considered diversity estimates from one million T cells to be underestimates.

This CDR3 has 15 residues. V gave up 0 bases and J gave up 8 bases, with 16 bases separating them. Germline CDR1 and CDR2: DFQATT and SNEGSKA (reference sequence). These data also formed part of another study, on T cells of mothers and their children.

The origin of this receptor is a boy between 10 and 17 years old in good health. The chain has TRBV20-1 and TRBJ1-4, with D perhaps matching TRBD1 (5 bases). Sequencing input: blood. Here the CDR3 DNA reads TGCAGTGCTAGAGATTTGGGGGGAGTCGGGGAAAAACTGTTTTTT. This translates into CSARDLGGVGEKLFF.